Below, 6 T cell receptor beta chains from the same sample are listed, as sequenced in a study of T-cell memory formation after mild COVID-19. TCRdb analysed the 5' RACE reads with MiXCR anew, one entry per CDR3 protein. This table holds hundreds of thousands of distinct CDR3 sequences, 15% to 20% found once. Sequenced material: PBMCs or a T cell subset sorted from them (not recorded which). These receptors were taken from a young man who had mild COVID-19 (a few samples of this study predate the infection). Cell type and time point are not known.

The V gene is TRBV5-1, the J gene TRBJ2-7; D remains unclear. The CDR3 spans 14 residues. CDR1 and CDR2 from the germline V gene are SGHRS and YFSETQ. V was cut by 4 bases and J by 5 bases, with 16 bases left in between. The CDR3, as DNA: TGCGCCAGCAGCATCACCGGGCCGCAGGACGAGCAGTACGTC. Residues: CASSITGPQDEQYV.

The chain couples TRBV29-1 to TRBJ1-1, with D unresolved. The length of the CDR3 is 11 residues. V was pared by 4 bases and J by 3 bases, with 6 bases between. CDR1 is SQVTM, CDR2 ANQGSEA, per germline. CDR3 protein: CSVGEDTEAFF. The CDR3 region has the DNA TGCAGCGTTGGTGAGGACACTGAAGCTTTCTTT.

This clonotype has a handful of counts. The chain joins TRBV12-3 or TRBV12-4 to TRBJ2-3; D not resolved. CDR3 length equals 15 residues. The V end lost 7 bases, the J end lost 0 bases, and 14 bases lay between the germline ends. CDR3 residues: CASKVKASSTDTQYF. The CDR3 DNA reads TGTGCCAGCAAAGTAAAGGCCTCTAGCACAGATACGCAGTATTTT.

The table lists this clonotype with many counts. The CDR3 reads CASSSGTGVGYGYTF. The CDR3 DNA follows: TGTGCCAGCAGTTCCGGGACAGGGGTCGGATATGGCTACACCTTC. V and J are TRBV28 and TRBJ1-2, with 10 bases matching TRBD1. Germline loops: CDR1 MDHEN, CDR2 SYDVKM. This CDR3 contains 15 residues. Trimming removed 4 bases from V and 5 bases from J; junction bases left unmatched: 7.

This clonotype was counted between two and nine times. This sequence joins TRBV6-2 or TRBV6-3 and TRBJ1-5; perhaps TRBD1 as D (5 bases). The CDR3 runs to 13 residues. V shed 6 bases and J shed 4 bases, with 10 bases lying between them. Per germline, CDR1 MNHEY and CDR2 SVGEGT. The CDR3, as DNA: TGTGCCAGCAGGGAGTGGGGGAATCAGCCCCAGCATTTT. Its protein product is CASREWGNQPQHF.

V usage is TRBV2 and J usage is TRBJ2-7; 8 bases align to TRBD2. CDR1 is SNHLY and CDR2 is FYNNEI in the germline V gene. J was trimmed by 4 bases and V by 6 bases; bases with no gene match: 14. The CDR3 is made up of 16 amino acids. In nucleotides, the CDR3 is TGTGCCAGCAGGCAACCGGGACTAGTGGAAACGTACGAGCAGTACTTC. This codes for CASRQPGLVETYEQYF.